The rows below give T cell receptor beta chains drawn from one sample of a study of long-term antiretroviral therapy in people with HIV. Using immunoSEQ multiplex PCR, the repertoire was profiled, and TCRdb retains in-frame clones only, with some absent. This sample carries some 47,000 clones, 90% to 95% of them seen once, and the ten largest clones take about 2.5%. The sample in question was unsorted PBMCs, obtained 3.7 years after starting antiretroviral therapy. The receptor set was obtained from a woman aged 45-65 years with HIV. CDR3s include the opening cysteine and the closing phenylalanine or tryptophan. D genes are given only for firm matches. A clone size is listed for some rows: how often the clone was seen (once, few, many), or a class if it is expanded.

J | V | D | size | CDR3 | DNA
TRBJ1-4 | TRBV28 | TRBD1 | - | CASSLGQGAAKLFF | TGTGCCAGCAGTTTGGGACAGGGAGCAGCAAAACTGTTTTTT
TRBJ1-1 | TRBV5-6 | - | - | CASSPTAGAAFF | TGTGCCAGCAGCCCGACGGCGGGGGCGGCTTTCTTT
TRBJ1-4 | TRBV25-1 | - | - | CASSWGGPRNEKLFF | TGTGCCAGCAGCTGGGGGGGGCCGAGGAATGAAAAACTGTTTTTT
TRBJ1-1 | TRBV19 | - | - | CASSGGRVPGSEAFF | TGTGCCAGTAGTGGGGGCCGGGTCCCGGGATCTGAAGCTTTCTTT
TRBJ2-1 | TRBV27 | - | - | CASRIRPGDSGEQFF | TGTGCCAGCAGAATTAGGCCAGGGGACAGCGGGGAGCAGTTCTTC
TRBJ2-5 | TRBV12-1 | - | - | CASSFWTDQETQYF | TGTGCCAGCAGCTTTTGGACAGACCAAGAGACCCAGTACTTC
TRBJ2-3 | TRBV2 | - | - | CASNGGLGALTDTQYF | TGTGCCAGCAATGGGGGACTCGGGGCCCTCACAGATACGCAGTATTTT
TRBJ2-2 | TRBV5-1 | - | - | CASSQNTGELFF | TGCGCCAGCAGCCAAAACACCGGGGAGCTGTTTTTT
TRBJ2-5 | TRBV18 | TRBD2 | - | CASSPLPWAGGPEETQYF | TGTGCCAGCTCACCGCTGCCCTGGGCGGGGGGGCCAGAAGAGACCCAGTACTTC
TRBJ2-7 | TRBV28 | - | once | CASSSPGHSYEQYF | TGTGCCAGCAGCTCACCGGGACATTCTTACGAGCAGTACTTC
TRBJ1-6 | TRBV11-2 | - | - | CASSADFTHSYNSPLHF | TGTGCCAGCAGCGCGGACTTCACGCACTCCTATAATTCACCCCTCCACTTT
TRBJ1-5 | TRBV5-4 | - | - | CASSYRIESRGAPQHF | TGTGCCAGCAGCTACCGAATAGAGTCCAGGGGAGCGCCCCAGCATTTT
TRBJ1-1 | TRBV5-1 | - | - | CASSLALRGTEAFF | TGCGCCAGCAGCTTGGCGTTGAGGGGTACTGAAGCTTTCTTT
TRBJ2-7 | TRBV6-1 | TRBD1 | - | CASSEDRSSSYEQYF | TGTGCCAGCAGTGAGGACAGGTCAAGCTCCTACGAGCAGTACTTC
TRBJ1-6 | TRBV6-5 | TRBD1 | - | CASSSTGGTSPLHF | TGTGCCAGCAGTTCTACAGGGGGCACTTCACCCCTCCACTTT
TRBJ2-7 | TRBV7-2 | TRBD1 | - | CASSLTGTGTYEQYF | TGTGCCAGCAGCTTGACCGGGACAGGGACCTACGAGCAGTACTTC
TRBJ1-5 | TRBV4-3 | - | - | CARARGFNQPQHF | TGCGCCCGGGCACGGGGGTTTAATCAGCCCCAGCATTTT
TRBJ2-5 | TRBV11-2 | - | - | CASSSGPQETQYF | TGTGCCAGCAGCTCCGGCCCACAAGAGACCCAGTACTTC
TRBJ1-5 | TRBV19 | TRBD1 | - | CASSSGTGGYQPQHF | TGTGCCAGTAGTAGCGGGACAGGGGGTTATCAGCCCCAGCATTTT
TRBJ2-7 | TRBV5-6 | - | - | CASSSTHRQGGEQYF | TGTGCCAGCAGCTCCACTCATAGACAGGGAGGCGAGCAGTACTTC
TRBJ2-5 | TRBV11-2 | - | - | CASSFAFEKETQYF | TGTGCCAGCAGCTTTGCCTTCGAAAAAGAGACCCAGTACTTC
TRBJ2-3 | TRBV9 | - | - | CASSARQNTDTQYF | TGTGCCAGCAGCGCAAGACAAAACACAGATACGCAGTATTTT
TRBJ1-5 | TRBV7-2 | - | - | CASSLEGAVFAQPQHF | TGTGCCAGCAGCTTAGAAGGGGCGGTGTTCGCTCAGCCCCAGCATTTT
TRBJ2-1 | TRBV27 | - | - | CASSLYPSTGFYNEQFF | TGTGCCAGCAGTTTATACCCATCGACAGGTTTCTACAATGAGCAGTTCTTC
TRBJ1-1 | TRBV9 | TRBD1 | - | CASSDGQEGVGTEAFF | TGTGCCAGCAGCGACGGACAGGAGGGGGTTGGGACTGAAGCTTTCTTT
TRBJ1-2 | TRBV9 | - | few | CASSVSGPLDYGYTF | TGTGCCAGCAGCGTCTCCGGGCCCCTAGACTATGGCTACACCTTC
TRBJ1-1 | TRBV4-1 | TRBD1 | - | CASSPNRGEAFF | TGCGCCAGCAGCCCGAACAGGGGCGAAGCTTTCTTT
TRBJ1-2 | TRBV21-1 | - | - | CASSRDRGVYTF | TGTGCCAGCAGCCGGGACAGGGGGGTATACACCTTC
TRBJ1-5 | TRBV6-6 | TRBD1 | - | CASSSDRGNQPQHF | TGTGCCAGCAGCTCGGACAGGGGCAATCAGCCCCAGCATTTT
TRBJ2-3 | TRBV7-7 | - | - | CASSLSPEVRADTQYF | TGTGCTAGCAGCTTATCCCCAGAGGTCAGGGCAGATACGCAGTATTTT
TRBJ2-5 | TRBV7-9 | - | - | CASRRGARETQYF | TGTGCCAGCCGTCGGGGGGCAAGGGAGACCCAGTACTTC
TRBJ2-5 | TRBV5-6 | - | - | CASSRSGGRETQYF | TGTGCCAGCAGCCGGAGTGGGGGCCGGGAGACCCAGTACTTC
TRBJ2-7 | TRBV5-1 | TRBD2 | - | CASRTGGLAGGQTYEQYF | TGCGCCAGCAGAACAGGGGGACTAGCGGGGGGCCAGACCTACGAGCAGTACTTC
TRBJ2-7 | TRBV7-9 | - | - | CASSLTGIEQYF | TGTGCCAGCAGCTTAACAGGTATCGAGCAGTACTTC
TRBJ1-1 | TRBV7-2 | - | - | CASSLAIMNTEAFF | TGTGCCAGCAGCTTAGCTATTATGAACACTGAAGCTTTCTTT
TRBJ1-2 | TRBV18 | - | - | CASSPWTDPAVYGYTF | TGTGCCAGCTCACCTTGGACCGATCCCGCGGTCTATGGCTACACCTTC
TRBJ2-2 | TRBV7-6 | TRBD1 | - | CASSFEGASIAGELFF | TGTGCCAGCAGCTTTGAGGGGGCTTCAATAGCCGGGGAGCTGTTTTTT
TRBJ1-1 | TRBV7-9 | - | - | CASSLMGGTEAFF | TGTGCCAGCAGCTTAATGGGAGGCACTGAAGCTTTCTTT
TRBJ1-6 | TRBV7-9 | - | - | CASPNSAGDDNSPLHF | TGTGCCAGCCCTAATTCGGCGGGGGATGATAATTCACCCCTCCACTTT
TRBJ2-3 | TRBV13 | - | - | CASSRIGADTQYF | TGTGCCAGCAGCAGGATAGGAGCAGATACGCAGTATTTT
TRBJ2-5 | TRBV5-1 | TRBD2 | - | CASRTSGGAGLETQYF | TGCGCCAGCAGGACTAGCGGGGGGGCCGGGTTGGAGACCCAGTACTTC
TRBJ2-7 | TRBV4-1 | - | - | CASSQPTGGSYEQYF | TGCGCCAGCAGCCAACCGACAGGAGGTTCCTACGAGCAGTACTTC
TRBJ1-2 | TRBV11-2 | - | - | CASTPITTASNYGYTF | TGTGCCAGCACCCCTATTACGACAGCATCTAACTATGGCTACACCTTC
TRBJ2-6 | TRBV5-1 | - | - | CASSLGGSGANVLTF | TGCGCCAGCAGCTTGGGGGGTTCCGGGGCCAACGTCCTGACTTTC
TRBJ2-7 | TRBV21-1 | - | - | CASSKDVMRLLAGEQYF | TGTGCCAGCAGCAAAGACGTTATGCGACTACTCGCCGGGGAGCAGTACTTC
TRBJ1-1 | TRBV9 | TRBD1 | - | CASSVVGQGVAEAFF | TGTGCCAGCAGCGTAGTTGGACAGGGGGTGGCTGAAGCTTTCTTT
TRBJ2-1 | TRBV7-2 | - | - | CASKEPRHRVSGEQFF | TGTGCCAGCAAGGAACCCCGGCACAGGGTATCAGGTGAGCAGTTCTTC
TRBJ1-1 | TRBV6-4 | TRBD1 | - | CASSAEYRGHTEAFF | TGTGCCAGCAGTGCGGAATACAGGGGGCACACTGAAGCTTTCTTT
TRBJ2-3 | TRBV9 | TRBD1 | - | CASSPRDRATDTQYF | TGTGCCAGCAGCCCTCGGGACAGGGCCACAGATACGCAGTATTTT
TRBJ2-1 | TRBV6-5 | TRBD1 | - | CASRAGTGVNEQFF | TGTGCCAGCAGAGCCGGGACAGGGGTGAATGAGCAGTTCTTC
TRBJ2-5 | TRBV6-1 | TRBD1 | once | CASTNTGGSETQYF | TGTGCCAGCACCAACACAGGGGGCTCAGAGACCCAGTACTTC
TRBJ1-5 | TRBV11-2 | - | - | CASSLDGNNQPQHF | TGTGCCAGCAGCTTAGACGGGAACAATCAGCCCCAGCATTTT
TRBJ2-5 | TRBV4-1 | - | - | CASSQDQGRETQYF | TGCGCCAGCAGCCAAGATCAGGGCCGGGAGACCCAGTACTTC
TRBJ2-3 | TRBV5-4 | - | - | CASSLERDTQYF | TGTGCCAGCAGCTTGGAGCGAGATACGCAGTATTTT
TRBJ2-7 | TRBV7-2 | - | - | CASSPSRLEHEQYF | TGTGCCAGCAGCCCCAGCCGGCTGGAGCACGAGCAGTACTTC